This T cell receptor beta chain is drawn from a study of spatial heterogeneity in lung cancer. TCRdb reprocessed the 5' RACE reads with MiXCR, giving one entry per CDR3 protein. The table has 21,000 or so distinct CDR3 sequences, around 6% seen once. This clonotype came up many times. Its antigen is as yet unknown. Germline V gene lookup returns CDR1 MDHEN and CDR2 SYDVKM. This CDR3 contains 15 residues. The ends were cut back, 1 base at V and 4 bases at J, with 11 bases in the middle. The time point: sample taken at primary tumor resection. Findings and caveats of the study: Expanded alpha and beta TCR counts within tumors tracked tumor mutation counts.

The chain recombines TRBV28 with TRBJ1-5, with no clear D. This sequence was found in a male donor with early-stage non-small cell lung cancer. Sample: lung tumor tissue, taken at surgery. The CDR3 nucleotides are TGTGCCAGCAGTTTATCCGGGCGAAAAAATCAGCCCCAGCATTTT. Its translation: CASSLSGRKNQPQHF.